This T cell receptor (beta chain) was captured by sequencing in a study of T cells in Graves' hyperthyroidism and ophthalmopathy. The CDR3 regions of TCR beta were amplified from RNA transcripts. The HTBI primer set drove a first-round RT-PCR of the TCR CDR3. TCRdb reanalysed the multiplex PCR reads using MiXCR and keeps one entry per CDR3 protein. The sample lists 300,000 to 400,000 distinct CDR3 sequences; 13% were seen once. CDR1 and CDR2 from the germline V gene are DFQATT and SNEGSKA (reference sequence). V lost 6 bases to trimming and J lost 3 bases; unmatched junction nucleotides: 8. The CDR3 is made up of 13 amino acids. At least ten counts were recorded for this clonotype.

The chain joins TRBV20-1 to TRBJ2-7, with 7 bases matching TRBD2. This receptor was obtained from a woman between 18 and 29 years old with Graves' hyperthyroidism. Sequencing was carried out using blood. The CDR3 sequence is CSAIPGGGYEQYF. CDR3 coding DNA: TGCAGTGCCATCCCCGGCGGGGGCTACGAGCAGTACTTC.